This TCR beta chain was captured in a study of CD8 T cells in Susac syndrome. Sequencing of TCR beta was performed on blood CD8+ T cells and on blood CD4+ T cells. Both CD4+ and CD8+ T cells were negatively isolated, and TEMRA cells underwent FACS enrichment. This clonotype showed up just once. Trimming stripped 3 bases from V and 1 base from J, with 12 bases between. The germline gives CDR1 SEHNR, CDR2 FQNEAQ (reference sequence). The CDR3 spans 15 residues. The RNA, about 0.5 to 1 ug, was put through reverse transcription using random hexamers. Amplification of TCR beta CDR3 used immunoSEQ multiplex PCR across 54 Vbeta and 13 Jbeta. TCRdb called the immunoSEQ multiplex PCR reads again in MiXCR, with one record for every CDR3 protein. The data show 170,000 or so distinct CDR3 sequences, 85% to 95% seen once.

The TCR comes from a human donor with multiple sclerosis. The sample was CD8+ T cells from PBMCs. This chain links TRBV7-9 with TRBJ1-2, with D unclear. The CDR3 loop reads CASSFWEENNYGYTF. The CDR3 DNA sequence: TGTGCCAGCAGCTTTTGGGAGGAGAATAACTATGGCTACACCTTC.